This T cell receptor beta chain originates from a study of cytomegalovirus exposure and HLA in healthy donors. The primer mix had 60 Vbeta and 13 Jbeta primers. Sequencing used immunoSEQ multiplex PCR; TCRdb keeps in-frame clones, though not all of them. The profile shows about 130,000 clones, 60% to 80% of them singletons. Overall study results and limits: When analyzed later, the rates of TCR association showed variation by HLA locus, with DRB1 the most and HLA-C the fewest. The classifier was said to identify cytomegalovirus status with high specificity and sensitivity. CMV serostatus was the sole immune exposure information available.

Details on this clone: Its specificity is not known.

The V and J ends lost 9 bases and 2 bases respectively, with 13 bases between them. The germline CDR1 and CDR2 sequences are SGHNT and YENEEA. This CDR3 spans 13 amino acids. The chain recombines TRBV11-3 with TRBJ2-5, with D perhaps TRBD1 (6 bases). Sequenced sample: PBMCs. The source is a man under 40 in good health and CMV-seronegative. The DNA for the CDR3 is TGTGCCAGGGATACAGGGCCACAAGAGACCCAGTACTTC. It encodes CARDTGPQETQYF.